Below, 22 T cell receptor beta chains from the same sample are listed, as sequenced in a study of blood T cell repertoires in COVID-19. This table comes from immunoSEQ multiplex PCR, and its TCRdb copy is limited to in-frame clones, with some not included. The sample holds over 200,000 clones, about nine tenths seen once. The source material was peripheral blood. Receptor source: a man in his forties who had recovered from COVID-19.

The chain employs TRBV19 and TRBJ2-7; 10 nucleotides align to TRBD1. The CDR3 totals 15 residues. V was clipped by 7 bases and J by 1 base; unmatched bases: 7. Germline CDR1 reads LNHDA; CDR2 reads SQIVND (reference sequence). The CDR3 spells CASTKRTGGSYEQYF. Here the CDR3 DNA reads TGTGCCAGTACCAAGAGGACAGGGGGTTCCTACGAGCAGTACTTC.

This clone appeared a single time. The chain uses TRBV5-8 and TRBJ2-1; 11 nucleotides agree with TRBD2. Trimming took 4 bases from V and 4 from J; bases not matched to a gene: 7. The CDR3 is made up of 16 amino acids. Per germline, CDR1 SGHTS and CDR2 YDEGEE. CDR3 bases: TGTGCCAGCAGCGGGCTAGCGGGGGGCCGATACAATGAGCAGTTCTTC. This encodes CASSGLAGGRYNEQFF.

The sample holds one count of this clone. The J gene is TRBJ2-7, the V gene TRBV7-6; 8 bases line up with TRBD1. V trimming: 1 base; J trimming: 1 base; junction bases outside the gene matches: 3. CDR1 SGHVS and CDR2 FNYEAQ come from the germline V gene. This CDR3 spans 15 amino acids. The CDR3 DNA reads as TGTGCCAGCAGCTTAGAGAGGACAGGGTCCTACGAGCAGTACTTC. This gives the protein CASSLERTGSYEQYF.

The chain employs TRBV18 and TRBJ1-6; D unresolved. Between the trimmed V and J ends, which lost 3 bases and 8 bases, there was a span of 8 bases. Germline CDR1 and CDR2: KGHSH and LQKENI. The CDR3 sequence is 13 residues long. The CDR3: CASSPKADSPLHF. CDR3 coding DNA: TGTGCCAGCTCACCGAAAGCTGATTCACCCCTCCACTTT.

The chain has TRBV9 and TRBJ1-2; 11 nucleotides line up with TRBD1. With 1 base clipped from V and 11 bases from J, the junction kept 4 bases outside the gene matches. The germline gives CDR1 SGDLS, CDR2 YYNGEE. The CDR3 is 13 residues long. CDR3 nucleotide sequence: TGTGCCAGCAGCGTACAGGGGGACAGGGGGTACACCTTC. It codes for CASSVQGDRGYTF.

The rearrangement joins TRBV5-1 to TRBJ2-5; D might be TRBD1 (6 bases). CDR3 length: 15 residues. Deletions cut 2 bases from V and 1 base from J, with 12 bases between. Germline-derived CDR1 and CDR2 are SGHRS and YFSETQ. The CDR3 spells CASSFGGQTQETQYF. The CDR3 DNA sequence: TGCGCCAGCAGCTTTGGGGGACAAACCCAAGAGACCCAGTACTTC.

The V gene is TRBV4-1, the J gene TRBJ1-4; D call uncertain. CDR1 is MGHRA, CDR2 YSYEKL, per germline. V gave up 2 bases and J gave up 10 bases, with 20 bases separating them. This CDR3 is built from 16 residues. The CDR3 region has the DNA TGCGCCAGCAGCCAATTCCCGACGGACGATACTAGAAAACTGTTTTTT. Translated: CASSQFPTDDTRKLFF.

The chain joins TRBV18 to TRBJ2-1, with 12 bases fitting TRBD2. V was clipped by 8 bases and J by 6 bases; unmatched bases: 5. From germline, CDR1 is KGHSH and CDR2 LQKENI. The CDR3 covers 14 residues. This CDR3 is CASQTSGGGNEQFF. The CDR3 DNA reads TGTGCCAGCCAGACTAGCGGGGGTGGCAATGAGCAGTTCTTC.

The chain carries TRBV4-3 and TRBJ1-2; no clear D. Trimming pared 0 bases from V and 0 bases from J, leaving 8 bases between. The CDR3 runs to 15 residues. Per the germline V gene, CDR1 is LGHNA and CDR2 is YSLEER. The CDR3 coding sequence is TGCGCCAGCAGCCAAGATAAGAGGACTAACTATGGCTACACCTTC. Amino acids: CASSQDKRTNYGYTF.

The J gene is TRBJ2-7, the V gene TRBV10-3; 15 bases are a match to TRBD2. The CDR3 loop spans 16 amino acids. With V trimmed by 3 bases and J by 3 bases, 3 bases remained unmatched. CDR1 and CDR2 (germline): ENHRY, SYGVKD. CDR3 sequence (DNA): TGTGCCATCAGTGAAGGACTAGCGGGAGGGTACTACGAGCAGTACTTC. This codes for CAISEGLAGGYYEQYF.

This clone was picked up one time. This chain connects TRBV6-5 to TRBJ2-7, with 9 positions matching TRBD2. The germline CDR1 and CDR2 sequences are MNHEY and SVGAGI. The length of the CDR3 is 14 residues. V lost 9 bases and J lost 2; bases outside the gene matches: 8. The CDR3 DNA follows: TGTGCCAGTCTCCCCCAGCGGGGGGCCTACGAGCAGTACTTC. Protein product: CASLPQRGAYEQYF.

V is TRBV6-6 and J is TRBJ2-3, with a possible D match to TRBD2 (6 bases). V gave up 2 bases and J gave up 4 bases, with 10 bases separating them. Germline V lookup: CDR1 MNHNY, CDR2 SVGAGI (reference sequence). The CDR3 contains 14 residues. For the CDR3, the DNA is TGTGCCAGCAGTTACGCGGGGCGGGCAGATACGCAGTATTTT. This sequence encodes CASSYAGRADTQYF.

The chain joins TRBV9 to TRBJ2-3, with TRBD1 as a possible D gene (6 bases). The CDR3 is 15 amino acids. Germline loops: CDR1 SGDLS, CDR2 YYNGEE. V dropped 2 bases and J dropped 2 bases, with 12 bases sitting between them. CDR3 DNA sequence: TGTGCCAGCAGCGTCGGACAGTCTCCCACAGATACGCAGTATTTT. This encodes CASSVGQSPTDTQYF. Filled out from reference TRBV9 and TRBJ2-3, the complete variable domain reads DSGVTQTPKHLITATGQRVTLRCSPRSGDLSVYWYQQSLDQGLQFLIQYYNGEERAKGNILERFSAQQFPDLHSELNLSSLELGDSALYFCASSVGQSPTDTQYFGPGTRLTVL.

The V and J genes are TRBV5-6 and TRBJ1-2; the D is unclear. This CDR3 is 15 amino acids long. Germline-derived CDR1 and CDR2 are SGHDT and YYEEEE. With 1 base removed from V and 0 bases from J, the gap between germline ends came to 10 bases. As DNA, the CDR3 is TGTGCCAGCAGCTTGAAGGGAGAAACTAACTATGGCTACACCTTC. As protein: CASSLKGETNYGYTF.

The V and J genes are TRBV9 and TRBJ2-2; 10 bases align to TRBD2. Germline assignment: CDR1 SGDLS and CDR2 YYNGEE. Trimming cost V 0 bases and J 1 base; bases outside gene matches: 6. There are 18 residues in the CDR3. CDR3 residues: CASSVEVAGGENTGELFF. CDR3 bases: TGTGCCAGCAGCGTAGAGGTAGCGGGAGGAGAGAACACCGGGGAGCTGTTTTTT. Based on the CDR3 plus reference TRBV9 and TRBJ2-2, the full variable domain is DSGVTQTPKHLITATGQRVTLRCSPRSGDLSVYWYQQSLDQGLQFLIQYYNGEERAKGNILERFSAQQFPDLHSELNLSSLELGDSALYFCASSVEVAGGENTGELFFGEGSRLTVL.

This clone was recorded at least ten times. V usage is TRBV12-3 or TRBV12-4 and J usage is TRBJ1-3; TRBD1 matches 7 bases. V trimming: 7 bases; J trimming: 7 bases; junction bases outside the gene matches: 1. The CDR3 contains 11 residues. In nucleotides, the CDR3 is TGTGCCAGCAAGGGGGCGAACACCATATATTTT. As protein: CASKGANTIYF.

The CDR3 is CASSPSGARTGKTSYNEQFF. The CDR3 DNA sequence: TGCGCCAGCAGCCCTAGCGGGGCGCGTACGGGAAAAACGTCCTACAATGAGCAGTTCTTC. The chain uses TRBV4-1 and TRBJ2-1; TRBD2 matches at 9 bases. The CDR3 spans 20 residues. Germline lookup yields CDR1 MGHRA and CDR2 YSYEKL. J was trimmed by 1 base and V by 4 bases; bases with no gene match: 17.

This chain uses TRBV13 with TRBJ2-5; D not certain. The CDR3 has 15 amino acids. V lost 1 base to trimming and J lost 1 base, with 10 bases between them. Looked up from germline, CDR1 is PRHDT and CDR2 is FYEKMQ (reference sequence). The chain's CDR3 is CASSLDSLSQETQYF. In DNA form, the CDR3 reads TGTGCCAGCAGCTTAGATTCACTCTCCCAAGAGACCCAGTACTTC.

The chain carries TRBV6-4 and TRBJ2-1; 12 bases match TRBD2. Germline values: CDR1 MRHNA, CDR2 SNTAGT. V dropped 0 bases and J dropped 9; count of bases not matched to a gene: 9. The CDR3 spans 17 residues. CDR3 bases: TGTGCCAGCAGTGACTCGATGTGGACTAGCGGGGAGGGTGAGCAGTTCTTC. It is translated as CASSDSMWTSGEGEQFF.

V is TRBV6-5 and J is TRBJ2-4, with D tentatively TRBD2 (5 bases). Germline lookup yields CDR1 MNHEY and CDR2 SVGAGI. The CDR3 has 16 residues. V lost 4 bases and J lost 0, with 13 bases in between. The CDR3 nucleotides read TGTGCCAGCAGTTCAACGGCGGGTGCAGCCAAAAACATTCAGTACTTC. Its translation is CASSSTAGAAKNIQYF.

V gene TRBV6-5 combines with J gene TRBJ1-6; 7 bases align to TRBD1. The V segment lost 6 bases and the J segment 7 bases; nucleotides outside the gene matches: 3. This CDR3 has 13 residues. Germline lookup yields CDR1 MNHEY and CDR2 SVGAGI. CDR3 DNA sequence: TGTGCCAGCAGCGTGACAGGGAATTCACCCCTCCACTTT. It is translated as CASSVTGNSPLHF.

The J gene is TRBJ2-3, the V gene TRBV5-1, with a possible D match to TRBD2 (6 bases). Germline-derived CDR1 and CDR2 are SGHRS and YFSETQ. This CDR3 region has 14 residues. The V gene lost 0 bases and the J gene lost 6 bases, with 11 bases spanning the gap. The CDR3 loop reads CASSLVGGRDTQYF. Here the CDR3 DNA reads TGCGCCAGCAGCTTGGTGGGAGGTCGGGATACGCAGTATTTT.